Listed below are T cell receptor beta chains from one sample, sequenced in a study of radiotherapy plus CTLA-4 blockade in lung cancer. This table comes from immunoSEQ multiplex PCR, and its TCRdb copy is limited to in-frame clones, with some not included. The table shows fewer than 70,000 clones, with less than 80% occurring only once. Material: peripheral blood, obtained from a patient treated with radiotherapy plus ipilimumab. These TCRs come from a human donor with non-small cell lung cancer who had a complete response to radiotherapy plus ipilimumab. CDR3s include the opening cysteine and the closing phenylalanine or tryptophan. Each record gives: V gene, clone size, J gene, D gene, CDR3 protein, CDR3 DNA. The D gene is left open where the match is weak. Only some rows state a clone size, as once, few, many or a class for expanded clones.

TRBV4-1	.	TRBJ2-5	.	CASSQWRGETQYF	TGCGCCAGCAGCCAATGGCGCGGAGAGACCCAGTACTTC
TRBV6-5	few	TRBJ1-2	TRBD1	CASRPDRGRGYTF	TGTGCCAGCAGACCGGACAGGGGTAGAGGCTACACCTTC
TRBV2	.	TRBJ1-3	.	CASSASRKAGNTIYF	TGTGCCAGCAGTGCCAGTAGGAAGGCTGGAAACACCATATATTTT
TRBV7-6	.	TRBJ2-1	TRBD2	CASAKVGSGSFEQFF	TGTGCCAGCGCCAAGGTTGGTAGCGGGAGTTTTGAGCAGTTCTTC
TRBV28	.	TRBJ1-4	.	CASTLSFEKLFF	TGTGCCAGCACCCTATCTTTTGAAAAACTGTTTTTT
TRBV6-6	.	TRBJ1-1	.	CASSYREGWDTEAFF	TGTGCCAGCAGTTACAGGGAGGGGTGGGACACTGAAGCTTTCTTT
TRBV15	few	TRBJ2-3	TRBD2	CATSEERGWADTQYF	TGTGCCACCTCCGAGGAGCGGGGGTGGGCAGATACGCAGTATTTT
TRBV5-6	.	TRBJ1-5	.	CASSSPRHPDQPQHF	TGTGCCAGCAGCTCCCCCCGACACCCGGATCAGCCCCAGCATTTT
TRBV5-1	.	TRBJ2-3	.	CASSLAASTDTQYF	TGCGCCAGCAGCTTGGCGGCTAGCACAGATACGCAGTATTTT
TRBV5-1	.	TRBJ2-1	.	CASSLVPGSYNEQFF	TGCGCCAGCAGCTTGGTCCCAGGATCCTACAATGAGCAGTTCTTC
TRBV18	.	TRBJ2-6	TRBD1	CASSPRTGAASSGANVLTF	TGTGCCAGCTCACCACGGACAGGGGCGGCTAGCTCTGGGGCCAACGTCCTGACTTTC
TRBV7-8	once	TRBJ1-1	.	CASSLDYLGLDTEAFF	TGTGCCAGCAGCTTAGACTATTTGGGGTTGGACACTGAAGCTTTCTTT
TRBV18	.	TRBJ2-5	.	CASSPNYGETQYF	TGTGCCAGCTCACCTAATTACGGGGAGACCCAGTACTTC
TRBV5-4	.	TRBJ1-1	TRBD1	CASSLWTGGNTEAFF	TGTGCCAGCAGCTTATGGACAGGGGGGAACACTGAAGCTTTCTTT
TRBV5-4	once	TRBJ2-7	TRBD1	CASSAWTGISYEQYF	TGTGCCAGCAGCGCCTGGACAGGAATTTCCTACGAGCAGTACTTC
TRBV6-5	.	TRBJ2-3	TRBD1	CASRRTGTGGDTQYF	TGTGCCAGCAGGCGCACCGGGACAGGGGGAGATACGCAGTATTTT
TRBV28	.	TRBJ1-2	TRBD1	CASSLLGQLNYGYTF	TGTGCCAGCAGTTTATTGGGACAGCTTAACTATGGCTACACCTTC
TRBV7-2	.	TRBJ2-1	.	CASSFSTLTYNEQFF	TGTGCCAGCAGCTTTAGCACCTTAACCTACAATGAGCAGTTCTTC
TRBV13	.	TRBJ2-1	TRBD2	CASSVLAGGRYEQFF	TGTGCCAGCAGCGTACTAGCGGGGGGCCGCTATGAGCAGTTCTTC
TRBV2	.	TRBJ1-2	.	CASNSGRDNYGYTF	TGTGCCAGCAATTCCGGGCGGGATAACTATGGCTACACCTTC
TRBV28	.	TRBJ1-2	.	CASTPRGAGGYTF	TGTGCCAGCACACCACGGGGGGCGGGTGGCTACACCTTC
TRBV10-3	.	TRBJ1-3	.	CAINRDDGNTIYF	TGTGCCATCAACCGGGACGACGGAAACACCATATATTTT
TRBV5-4	.	TRBJ2-1	TRBD2	CASSLNSGGAWEQFF	TGTGCCAGCAGCTTGAATAGCGGGGGGGCCTGGGAGCAGTTCTTC
TRBV18	.	TRBJ1-5	TRBD1	CASSPGQGAQPQHF	TGTGCCAGCTCACCAGGACAGGGGGCTCAGCCCCAGCATTTT
TRBV18	.	TRBJ2-3	TRBD1	CASSPGTGNTDTQYF	TGTGCCAGCTCACCCGGGACAGGGAACACAGATACGCAGTATTTT
TRBV6-1	.	TRBJ1-5	.	CASSDGGMDNQPQHF	TGTGCCAGCAGTGACGGGGGAATGGACAATCAGCCCCAGCATTTT
TRBV18	.	TRBJ1-5	.	CASSPTGIQPQHF	TGTGCCAGCTCCCCTACGGGGATTCAGCCCCAGCATTTT
TRBV15	.	TRBJ2-6	.	CATSRNFQLSLLSGVNVLTF	TGTGCCACCAGCAGGAATTTTCAGTTATCGTTACTCTCTGGGGTCAACGTCCTGACTTTC
TRBV11-2	.	TRBJ1-2	.	CASSLLDYGYTF	TGTGCCAGCAGCTTATTGGACTATGGCTACACCTTC
TRBV19	.	TRBJ2-1	.	CASSISSAYNEQFF	TGTGCCAGTAGTATTAGTTCGGCCTACAATGAGCAGTTCTTC
TRBV7-9	.	TRBJ1-4	TRBD1	CASSFSDRTGWEKLFF	TGTGCCAGCAGCTTTTCCGACAGGACAGGTTGGGAAAAACTGTTTTTT
TRBV6-6	few	TRBJ2-7	.	CASVSGRIDSYEQYF	TGTGCCAGCGTCTCGGGACGGATAGACTCCTACGAGCAGTACTTC